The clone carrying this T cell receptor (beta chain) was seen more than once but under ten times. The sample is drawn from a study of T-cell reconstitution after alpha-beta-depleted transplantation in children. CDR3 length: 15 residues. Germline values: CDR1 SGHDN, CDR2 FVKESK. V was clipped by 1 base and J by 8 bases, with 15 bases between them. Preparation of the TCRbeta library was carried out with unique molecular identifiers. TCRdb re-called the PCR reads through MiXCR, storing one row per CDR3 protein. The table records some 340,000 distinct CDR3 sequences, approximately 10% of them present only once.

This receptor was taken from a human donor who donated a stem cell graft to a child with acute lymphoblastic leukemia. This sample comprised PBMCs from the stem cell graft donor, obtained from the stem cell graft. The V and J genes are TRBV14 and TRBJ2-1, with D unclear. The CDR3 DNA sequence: TGTGCCAGCAGCCAAGCCCGGCGGAGTGGGGATGAGCAGTTCTTC. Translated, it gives CASSQARRSGDEQFF. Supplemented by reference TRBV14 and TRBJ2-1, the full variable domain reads EAGVTQFPSHSVIEKGQTVTLRCDPISGHDNLYWYRRVMGKEIKFLLHFVKESKQDESGMPNNRFLAERTGGTYSTLKVQPAELEDSGVYFCASSQARRSGDEQFFGPGTRLTVL.